Following are 6 T cell receptor beta chains from one sample sequenced in a study of control samples from healthy donors and cancer patients. Assay: immunoSEQ multiplex PCR; the TCRdb copy retains only in-frame clones and omits some. The sample gives tens of thousands of clones, roughly 80% of which show up once; approximately 30% is in the top ten. The sample comprised PBMCs. These receptors were taken from a man aged 60-69 years with head and neck cancer.

The rearrangement links TRBV7-8 to TRBJ2-7, with 7 positions matching TRBD2. V was clipped by 2 bases and J by 3 bases; unmatched bases: 19. CDR3 length: 19 residues. CDR1 is SGHVS and CDR2 is FQNEAQ in the germline V gene. CDR3 bases: TGTGCCAGCAGCTTAAAGGCAGGGTCGGGACTATTGGGAAACTACGAGCAGTACTTC. Its protein is CASSLKAGSGLLGNYEQYF.

This clone was seen only a few times. The chain links TRBV4-2 to TRBJ1-2, with TRBD1 matching 8 bases. Germline CDR1 LGHNA, CDR2 YNFKEQ. Trimming cost V 1 base and J 4 bases; bases outside gene matches: 8. The CDR3 runs 16 residues. CDR3 region: CASSQGSGTGIYGYTF. CDR3 nucleotide sequence: TGTGCCAGCAGCCAAGGGTCCGGGACAGGAATCTATGGCTACACCTTC.

The V call is TRBV6-5, the J call TRBJ1-5; 12 bases are a match to TRBD1. The V and J ends lost 8 bases and 5 bases, in that order; junction bases with no gene match: 4. Per germline, CDR1 MNHEY and CDR2 SVGAGI. This CDR3 comprises 14 residues. CDR3 protein: CASGGDRGHQPQHF. The DNA for the CDR3 is TGTGCCAGCGGAGGGGACAGGGGGCATCAGCCCCAGCATTTT.

Points on this clone: In the same sample, other DNA sequences code for this CDR3. The chain couples TRBV6-5 to TRBJ2-7; D is perhaps TRBD1 (6 bases). Trimming took off 2 bases at V and 1 base at J, with 12 bases between the two ends. Germline V gene sequence: CDR1 MNHEY, CDR2 SVGAGI. The CDR3 loop spans 15 amino acids. The CDR3 DNA reads as TGTGCCAGCAGTTACCTCCCAGGGGTATCCTACGAGCAGTACTTC. Translated: CASSYLPGVSYEQYF.

This clone came up a few times. This chain links TRBV19 with TRBJ1-5; no clear D. CDR3 size: 15 residues. Trimming pared 3 bases from V and 4 bases from J, leaving 13 bases between. The V gene's germline CDR1 is LNHDA and CDR2 SQIVND (reference sequence). As DNA, the CDR3 is TGTGCCAGTAGTATTGGGAGGCTCAGTAATCAGCCCCAGCATTTT. This codes for CASSIGRLSNQPQHF. The whole variable domain, filled in from reference TRBV19 and TRBJ1-5, reads DGGITQSPKYLFRKEGQNVTLSCEQNLNHDAMYWYRQDPGQGLRLIYYSQIVNDFQKGDIAEGYSVSREKKESFPLTVTSAQKNPTAFYLCASSIGRLSNQPQHFGDGTRLSIL.

By frequency in the sample, this clone is medium-sized. This CDR3 reads CASTPGPAYEQYF. In nucleotides, the CDR3 is TGTGCCAGTACCCCAGGACCGGCCTACGAGCAGTACTTC. This chain uses TRBV19 with TRBJ2-7; D unclear. The CDR3 runs to 13 residues. Germline loops: CDR1 LNHDA, CDR2 SQIVND (reference sequence). V lost 7 bases and J lost 2, with 12 bases in between.